A selection of T cell receptor beta chains follows, all from one sample in a study of early T cells in non-severe SARS-CoV-2 infection. MiXCR, applied by TCRdb to the 5' RACE reads, yields one record per CDR3 protein. This sample yields about 70,000 distinct CDR3 sequences, of which roughly 10% are seen a single time; roughly a sixth belongs to the top ten. This specimen was whole blood, taken at baseline. The receptor set was obtained from an adult who was a healthcare worker with PCR-confirmed SARS-CoV-2 infection or an uninfected control (not recorded which). The CDR3 runs from the conserved cysteine through the conserved F or W. A D gene is named only where the DNA matches it firmly. The size field is filled for only some rows; it gives once, few, many or a size class.

TRBV28,NA,NA,13,TRBJ2-5,TGTGCCAGCAGCTCTACCCCCATGGAGACCCAGTACTTC,CASSSTPMETQYF
TRBV6-5,many,NA,13,TRBJ2-5,TGTGCCAGCTCGGACAGCTACCAAGAGACCCAGTACTTC,CASSDSYQETQYF
TRBV20-1,many,TRBD2,14,TRBJ2-5,TGCAGTGCTAGCGGGGGGAAGTACCAAGAGACCCAGTACTTC,CSASGGKYQETQYF
TRBV27,NA,TRBD2,17,TRBJ2-1,TGTGCCAGCAGTTTCCACGGACTAGCGGGTTCGTACAATGAGCAGTTCTTC,CASSFHGLAGSYNEQFF
TRBV20-1,many,NA,14,TRBJ2-7,TGCAGTGCTATCCCCGGGACGGACTCCTACGAGCAGTACTTC,CSAIPGTDSYEQYF
TRBV20-1,NA,TRBD2,16,TRBJ2-7,TGCAGTGCTAGAGATGCGCAGCGGGGGGGCATCGACGAGCAGTACTTC,CSARDAQRGGIDEQYF
TRBV19,NA,NA,15,TRBJ1-1,TGTGCCAGTAGTAAGCCACGGGGGGGCCACGGTGAAGCTTTCTTT,CASSKPRGGHGEAFF
TRBV5-4,NA,NA,14,TRBJ1-1,TGTGCCAGCAGCCCCTGGGCACTCGACACTGAAGCTTTCTTT,CASSPWALDTEAFF
TRBV20-1,many,TRBD2,15,TRBJ2-1,TGCAGTGCTCCCCAGAGCGGGAGAGGTCGGGGTGAGCAGTTCTTC,CSAPQSGRGRGEQFF
TRBV18,few,NA,15,TRBJ1-1,TGTGCCAGCTCACCCAATCCCCTTATGAACACTGAAGCTTTCTTT,CASSPNPLMNTEAFF
TRBV6-1,NA,NA,11,TRBJ2-5,TGTGCCAGCAGTGAAGCTTGGGCCCAGTACTTC,CASSEAWAQYF
TRBV3-1,many,NA,13,TRBJ1-2,TGTGCCAGCAGCCAAGTCCCCGGGGGGGGCTACACCTTC,CASSQVPGGGYTF
TRBV20-1,many,TRBD1,12,TRBJ2-7,TGCAGTGCTAGCCAGACAGGGAACGAGCAGTACTTC,CSASQTGNEQYF
TRBV7-9,NA,NA,18,TRBJ1-6,TGTGCCAGCAGCTTATCGTTCCCAGAGACCAACTATAATTCACCCCTCCACTTT,CASSLSFPETNYNSPLHF
TRBV27,many,NA,15,TRBJ2-2,TGTGCCAGCAGTTTCCACCGAGAGAACACCGGGGAGCTGTTTTTT,CASSFHRENTGELFF
TRBV29-1,NA,NA,10,TRBJ1-2,TGCAGCGTTGGGGGCTATGGCTACACCTTC,CSVGGYGYTF
TRBV29-1,NA,NA,13,TRBJ1-1,TGCAGCGTTGAACGGACACGGAACACTGAAGCTTTCTTT,CSVERTRNTEAFF
TRBV7-2,NA,NA,16,TRBJ2-1,TGTGCCAGCAGCTTAGAAGACTTCTTCTCCTACAATGAGCAGTTCTTC,CASSLEDFFSYNEQFF
TRBV6-2/TRBV6-3,many,NA,18,TRBJ1-4,TGTGCCAGCAGGCCCCAGCCCAAAGCCGCCCGGCTCGGTGAAAAACTGTTTTTT,CASRPQPKAARLGEKLFF
TRBV7-8,few,NA,15,TRBJ1-5,TGTGCCAGCAGCTTAGGGCCCCTCGGCAATCAGCCCCAGCATTTT,CASSLGPLGNQPQHF
TRBV7-9,NA,NA,15,TRBJ2-6,TGTGCCAGCAGCTTAGCCGTCTCTGGGGCCAACGTCCTGACTTTC,CASSLAVSGANVLTF
TRBV19,few,NA,18,TRBJ2-6,TGTGCCAGTAGTCCGATGGGCCGGGATTACTCTGGGGCCAACGTCCTGACTTTC,CASSPMGRDYSGANVLTF
TRBV19,NA,NA,15,TRBJ2-1,TGTGCCAGTAGTATAGAATACGGGAGCCACAATGAGCAGTTCTTC,CASSIEYGSHNEQFF
TRBV20-1,many,NA,13,TRBJ2-4,TGCAGTGCTAGACAGGACAGCACAAACATTCAGTACTTC,CSARQDSTNIQYF
TRBV5-1,few,NA,12,TRBJ2-1,TGCGCCAGCTCCAGGAACGACAATGAGCAGTTCTTC,CASSRNDNEQFF
TRBV12-3/TRBV12-4,NA,NA,16,TRBJ2-3,TGTGCCAGCAGTTTAAACGGGAGACGGGTGACAGATACGCAGTATTTT,CASSLNGRRVTDTQYF
TRBV4-2,NA,NA,16,TRBJ2-4,TGTGCCAGCAGCCAAGATCGTCCCCGCGGGGAGGACATTCAGTACTTC,CASSQDRPRGEDIQYF
TRBV7-2,NA,NA,16,TRBJ1-5,TGTGCCAGCAGCTTAGTCCCTACAGGGCGCAATCAGCCCCAGCATTTT,CASSLVPTGRNQPQHF
TRBV29-1,NA,NA,14,TRBJ2-7,TGCAGCGCGTCGGAGAGAACACAGGGGGGGGAGCAGTACTTC,CSASERTQGGEQYF
TRBV5-5,NA,TRBD2,18,TRBJ2-2,TGTGCCAGCAGCTTGGAGATTGTAGCGGGAGTGTATGTCGGGGAGCTGTTTTTT,CASSLEIVAGVYVGELFF
TRBV7-2,many,TRBD2,15,TRBJ2-2,TGTGCCAGCAGCTTCGGCGGGAGGGCCACCGGGGAGCTGTTTTTT,CASSFGGRATGELFF
TRBV20-1,many,NA,11,TRBJ1-1,TGCAGTGCTGCCCCGGGTCGGCGCGCTTTCTTT,CSAAPGRRAFF
TRBV2,many,TRBD1,18,TRBJ1-6,TGTGCCAGCAGTGAGTCGGGACAGCCGAGCTCCTATAATTCACCCCTCCACTTT,CASSESGQPSSYNSPLHF
TRBV7-2,many,TRBD1,17,TRBJ1-2,TGTGCCAGCAGCTTAGCGTTGGCTGGGACAGGGAACTATGGCTACACCTTC,CASSLALAGTGNYGYTF
TRBV20-1,many,TRBD1,14,TRBJ2-7,TGCAGTGCTCCGGGACAGGAGAGCTCCTACGAGCAGTACTTC,CSAPGQESSYEQYF
TRBV6-5,NA,NA,15,TRBJ2-3,TGTGCCAGCAGTTACGGCGGTGGAGGCACAGATACGCAGTATTTT,CASSYGGGGTDTQYF
TRBV7-2,medium-sized,NA,14,TRBJ1-2,TGTGCCAGCAGCCCCCCCACGGGTCACTATGGCTACACCTTC,CASSPPTGHYGYTF
TRBV20-1,many,TRBD1,17,TRBJ1-1,TGCAGTGCTAGAGATCCGAGACAGGGGTCGAGGAACACTGAAGCTTTCTTT,CSARDPRQGSRNTEAFF
TRBV3-1,NA,NA,15,TRBJ2-5,TGTGCCAGCAGCCAAGATCCTAGACAGGAAGAGACCCAGTACTTC,CASSQDPRQEETQYF
TRBV7-2,many,NA,12,TRBJ1-2,TGTGCCAGCTTCTCCGACTACTATGGCTACACCTTC,CASFSDYYGYTF
TRBV10-3,few,TRBD2,15,TRBJ2-7,TGTGCCATCAGTGCTACTAGCGGGGCCTCCTACGAGCAGTACTTC,CAISATSGASYEQYF
TRBV29-1,many,TRBD2,14,TRBJ2-7,TGCAGCGTGGGAGGGTTAGCGGGGACCTACGAGCAGTACTTC,CSVGGLAGTYEQYF
TRBV27,many,NA,19,TRBJ1-5,TGTGCCAGCAGTCCCCGGTACTCAAGGGGGGCCATTGGGAATCAGCCCCAGCATTTT,CASSPRYSRGAIGNQPQHF
TRBV2,NA,NA,15,TRBJ2-1,TGTGCCAGCAGTTTCGACTACCCCTCCTACAATGAGCAGTTCTTC,CASSFDYPSYNEQFF
TRBV7-2,many,TRBD2,18,TRBJ2-5,TGTGCCAGCAGCCGAACAGAACTAGCGGGAGGATGGTGGGAGACCCAGTACTTC,CASSRTELAGGWWETQYF
TRBV7-8,many,TRBD2,16,TRBJ2-1,TGTGCCAGCAGCTTCCGGATGACTAGCGGTTACAATGAGCAGTTCTTC,CASSFRMTSGYNEQFF
TRBV7-2,many,TRBD2,15,TRBJ2-2,TGTGCCAGCAGCGTATATAGCGGGAGGGCCGGGGAGCTGTTTTTT,CASSVYSGRAGELFF
TRBV5-4,few,NA,13,TRBJ2-2,TGTGCCAGCAGCTTAACGTACACCGGGGAGCTGTTTTTT,CASSLTYTGELFF
TRBV19,many,NA,15,TRBJ1-2,TGTGCCAGTAGTATAGCTGGGGGCATCGGCTATGGCTACACCTTC,CASSIAGGIGYGYTF
TRBV6-2/TRBV6-3,many,NA,12,TRBJ1-1,TGTGCCAGCAGGGAATTTCGGGTAGAAGCTTTCTTT,CASREFRVEAFF
TRBV12-5,many,NA,12,TRBJ2-1,TGTGCTAGTGGTTTGGACGGTCGACCTGGATTCTTC,CASGLDGRPGFF
TRBV7-2,few,NA,16,TRBJ1-6,TGTGCCAGCAGCTTATCGGGGAGCTCCTATAATTCACCCCTCCACTTT,CASSLSGSSYNSPLHF
TRBV6-2/TRBV6-3,NA,NA,17,TRBJ1-2,TGTGCCAGCAGCTCGCCGCGGACGGAGAGTCTTAACTATGGCTACACCTTC,CASSSPRTESLNYGYTF
TRBV11-2,few,NA,16,TRBJ2-1,TGTGCCAGCAGCCAGGTGTCCTGGGGAGTTCACAATGAGCAGTTCTTC,CASSQVSWGVHNEQFF